The rows below give T cell receptor beta chains drawn from one sample of a study of vaccination and CD4 T cells after COVID-19. From the PCR reads, TCRdb called clonotypes with MiXCR, one entry per CDR3 protein. The sample holds several thousand distinct CDR3 sequences; about 32% are singletons and the top ten take under 35%. Their specific antigens are unknown. Sequenced: cultured CD4+ T cells from blood. The receptors here all came from a human donor with COVID-19. Both conserved end residues are part of each CDR3. The order of the fields is clone size, D gene, V gene, J gene, CDR3 DNA, CDR3 protein. The D gene is left open where the match is weak. Rows may omit the clone size; those that give it use once, few, many or a size class.

clone size: -
D gene: TRBD1
V gene: TRBV6-1
J gene: TRBJ1-6
CDR3 DNA: TGTGCCAGCAGGCGAACAGGGGGAACTTCACCCCTCCACTTT
CDR3 protein: CASRRTGGTSPLHF

clone size: -
D gene: TRBD2
V gene: TRBV5-6
J gene: TRBJ2-3
CDR3 DNA: TGTGCCAGCAGCTTGCGTAGCGGGGGGGCCGTAGATACGCAGTATTTT
CDR3 protein: CASSLRSGGAVDTQYF

clone size: once
D gene: TRBD2
V gene: TRBV2
J gene: TRBJ2-7
CDR3 DNA: TGTGCCAGCACACGGGGGGATGGTGGGCAGTACTTC
CDR3 protein: CASTRGDGGQYF

clone size: few
D gene: -
V gene: TRBV20-1
J gene: TRBJ1-3
CDR3 DNA: TGCAGTGCTAGAGATACAGGGATAGGTGGAAACACCATATATTTT
CDR3 protein: CSARDTGIGGNTIYF

clone size: few
D gene: -
V gene: TRBV6-1
J gene: TRBJ1-2
CDR3 DNA: TGTGCCAGCATTCAAGGGTACCAGGCAAGCGGCTACACCTTC
CDR3 protein: CASIQGYQASGYTF

clone size: -
D gene: -
V gene: TRBV11-3
J gene: TRBJ1-1
CDR3 DNA: TGTGCCAGCAGCTTAAACCGGGACACTGAAGCTTTCTTT
CDR3 protein: CASSLNRDTEAFF

clone size: once
D gene: TRBD1
V gene: TRBV4-3
J gene: TRBJ2-3
CDR3 DNA: TGCGCCAGCAGCCAAGATAGGGGGCCCGGAGATACGCAGTATTTT
CDR3 protein: CASSQDRGPGDTQYF

clone size: -
D gene: -
V gene: TRBV6-1
J gene: TRBJ1-5
CDR3 DNA: TGTGCCAGCCTCCGGGACGGCAATCAGCCCCAGCATTTT
CDR3 protein: CASLRDGNQPQHF

clone size: -
D gene: TRBD2
V gene: TRBV28
J gene: TRBJ2-7
CDR3 DNA: TGTGCCAGCAGTTTCGCGGGGGGGCACGCCGAGCAGTACTTC
CDR3 protein: CASSFAGGHAEQYF

clone size: -
D gene: TRBD2
V gene: TRBV7-3
J gene: TRBJ2-5
CDR3 DNA: TGTGCCAGCAGCTTAAGGGGGAGCGGGGGGCCCCTTCAAGAGACCCAGTACTTC
CDR3 protein: CASSLRGSGGPLQETQYF

clone size: -
D gene: -
V gene: TRBV6-1
J gene: TRBJ1-5
CDR3 DNA: TGTGCCAGCACCACGAGTAGCAATCAGCCCCAGCATTTT
CDR3 protein: CASTTSSNQPQHF

clone size: -
D gene: -
V gene: TRBV7-3
J gene: TRBJ1-1
CDR3 DNA: TGTGCCAGCAGCCCCACCGGGACGCTCACTGAAGCTTTCTTT
CDR3 protein: CASSPTGTLTEAFF

clone size: -
D gene: -
V gene: TRBV4-1
J gene: TRBJ2-1
CDR3 DNA: TGCGCCAGCAGCCAAGATTTCGGGGCCAGCGCCTACAATGAGCAGTTCTTC
CDR3 protein: CASSQDFGASAYNEQFF

clone size: few
D gene: TRBD1
V gene: TRBV27
J gene: TRBJ1-1
CDR3 DNA: TGTGCCAGCACGGGGACAGCAAACACTGAAGCTTTCTTT
CDR3 protein: CASTGTANTEAFF

clone size: once
D gene: TRBD2
V gene: TRBV7-9
J gene: TRBJ2-2
CDR3 DNA: TGCGCCAGCAGCTTGGAGGGACTAGCGGGGGGGCGCAGCGGGGAGCTGTTTTTT
CDR3 protein: CASSLEGLAGGRSGELFF

clone size: -
D gene: -
V gene: TRBV5-1
J gene: TRBJ2-5
CDR3 DNA: TGCGCCAGCAGCTTTGGGACGGTTGAAAGAGAGACCCAGTACTTC
CDR3 protein: CASSFGTVERETQYF

clone size: few
D gene: -
V gene: TRBV7-2
J gene: TRBJ1-6
CDR3 DNA: TGTGCCAGCAGCCTAGGACGGCTGAGCTCCTATAATTCACCCCTCCACTTT
CDR3 protein: CASSLGRLSSYNSPLHF

clone size: -
D gene: -
V gene: TRBV12-3/TRBV12-4
J gene: TRBJ2-7
CDR3 DNA: TGTGCCAACAGCAGACAGGCCGTAGGGTCCTACGAGCAGTACTTC
CDR3 protein: CANSRQAVGSYEQYF

clone size: -
D gene: -
V gene: TRBV11-2
J gene: TRBJ2-3
CDR3 DNA: TGTGCCAGCAGCTTACGAGGGGTGGTCACAGATACGCAGTATTTT
CDR3 protein: CASSLRGVVTDTQYF

clone size: few
D gene: TRBD1
V gene: TRBV6-1
J gene: TRBJ1-2
CDR3 DNA: TGTGCCAGCAGTAAGGGACAGGGAAATCGGGGCTACACCTTC
CDR3 protein: CASSKGQGNRGYTF

clone size: -
D gene: -
V gene: TRBV5-4
J gene: TRBJ2-3
CDR3 DNA: TGTGCCAGCAGCTTGGTATTTGGTGGGGGGGCCCCAGATACGCAGTATTTT
CDR3 protein: CASSLVFGGGAPDTQYF

clone size: large
D gene: TRBD2
V gene: TRBV20-1
J gene: TRBJ2-3
CDR3 DNA: TGCAGTGCTATAAGCGGGGGGGCCCCGTACACGCAGTATTTT
CDR3 protein: CSAISGGAPYTQYF

clone size: few
D gene: -
V gene: TRBV15
J gene: TRBJ2-3
CDR3 DNA: TGTGCCACCAGCAGAGATAAAGGCTTCACAGATACGCAGTATTTT
CDR3 protein: CATSRDKGFTDTQYF

clone size: few
D gene: TRBD1
V gene: TRBV20-1
J gene: TRBJ1-2
CDR3 DNA: TGCAGTGCTTCTAGCCGGGACAGCGGGAGCTATGGCTACACCTTC
CDR3 protein: CSASSRDSGSYGYTF

clone size: few
D gene: -
V gene: TRBV5-8
J gene: TRBJ2-1
CDR3 DNA: TGTGCCAGCAGCTTGGGTGGACAGAAGGACAATGAGCAGTTCTTC
CDR3 protein: CASSLGGQKDNEQFF

clone size: -
D gene: TRBD1
V gene: TRBV19
J gene: TRBJ2-1
CDR3 DNA: TGTGCCAGTAGTTTCCGGGACAGGGACCTGAATGAGCAGTTCTTC
CDR3 protein: CASSFRDRDLNEQFF

clone size: -
D gene: TRBD1
V gene: TRBV5-1
J gene: TRBJ1-1
CDR3 DNA: TGCGCCAGCAGCTTGGACAGGGGCACTGAAGCTTTCTTT
CDR3 protein: CASSLDRGTEAFF

clone size: large
D gene: TRBD1
V gene: TRBV6-1
J gene: TRBJ2-2
CDR3 DNA: TGTGCCAGCAGTGGTGGACAGGGGATCGGGGAGCTGTTTTTT
CDR3 protein: CASSGGQGIGELFF

clone size: few
D gene: TRBD2
V gene: TRBV7-9
J gene: TRBJ2-2
CDR3 DNA: TGTGCCAGCAGCGAGGATAGCGGGGGGGCCGGGGAGCTGTTTTTT
CDR3 protein: CASSEDSGGAGELFF

clone size: -
D gene: -
V gene: TRBV5-1
J gene: TRBJ2-7
CDR3 DNA: TGCGCCAGCAGCTTGTTGGGGACATCCGTCTACGAGCAGTACTTC
CDR3 protein: CASSLLGTSVYEQYF

clone size: -
D gene: -
V gene: TRBV5-1
J gene: TRBJ1-5
CDR3 DNA: TGCGCCAGCAGCTTGGACCCAGGGGCGAGCAATCAGCCCCAGCATTTT
CDR3 protein: CASSLDPGASNQPQHF

clone size: -
D gene: -
V gene: TRBV5-4
J gene: TRBJ2-7
CDR3 DNA: TGTGCCAGCAGCTTGAATGGTGGGGTTGGTGAGCAGTACTTC
CDR3 protein: CASSLNGGVGEQYF

clone size: few
D gene: TRBD2
V gene: TRBV7-2
J gene: TRBJ2-7
CDR3 DNA: TGTGCCAGCAGCGCGCCCCGGACTAGCGGACCTTCTTACGAGCAGTACTTC
CDR3 protein: CASSAPRTSGPSYEQYF

clone size: -
D gene: -
V gene: TRBV5-1
J gene: TRBJ2-2
CDR3 DNA: TGCGCCAGCAGCTTGGCGGCGTCTACGAACACCGGGGAGCTGTTTTTT
CDR3 protein: CASSLAASTNTGELFF

clone size: -
D gene: -
V gene: TRBV5-4
J gene: TRBJ2-6
CDR3 DNA: TGTGCCAGCAGCTTGACCAGCTCTGGGGCCAACGTCCTGACTTTC
CDR3 protein: CASSLTSSGANVLTF

clone size: -
D gene: TRBD2
V gene: TRBV27
J gene: TRBJ2-5
CDR3 DNA: TGTGCCAGCAGTTCCGGACTAGTCGGGCAAGAGACCCAGTACTTC
CDR3 protein: CASSSGLVGQETQYF

clone size: -
D gene: TRBD2
V gene: TRBV7-2
J gene: TRBJ2-3
CDR3 DNA: TGTGCCAGCAGCTTTGACGCGACTAGCGATCCCTTCACAGATACGCAGTATTTT
CDR3 protein: CASSFDATSDPFTDTQYF

clone size: -
D gene: -
V gene: TRBV5-1
J gene: TRBJ2-3
CDR3 DNA: TGCGCCAGCAGAAACGACAGGCCCACGGATACGCAGTATTTT
CDR3 protein: CASRNDRPTDTQYF

clone size: once
D gene: -
V gene: TRBV27
J gene: TRBJ2-6
CDR3 DNA: TGTGCCAGCAGTTTCGGCGCTAGTGCCGGGGCCAACGTCCTGACTTTC
CDR3 protein: CASSFGASAGANVLTF

clone size: few
D gene: TRBD1
V gene: TRBV10-3
J gene: TRBJ1-1
CDR3 DNA: TGTGCCGCGAACGACCGTACAGGGGACTGGAACACTGAAGCTTTCTTT
CDR3 protein: CAANDRTGDWNTEAFF

clone size: once
D gene: -
V gene: TRBV20-1
J gene: TRBJ1-3
CDR3 DNA: TGCAGTGCTAAACCCCAGGGTTCAGGAAACACCATATATTTT
CDR3 protein: CSAKPQGSGNTIYF

clone size: few
D gene: -
V gene: TRBV19
J gene: TRBJ1-6
CDR3 DNA: TGTGCCAGTACAAGGAGCTCCTATAATTCACCCCTCCACTTT
CDR3 protein: CASTRSSYNSPLHF

clone size: -
D gene: -
V gene: TRBV6-5
J gene: TRBJ1-1
CDR3 DNA: TGTGCCAGCAGTTCGGGACACCTGAACACTGAAGCTTTCTTT
CDR3 protein: CASSSGHLNTEAFF

clone size: few
D gene: TRBD1
V gene: TRBV7-9
J gene: TRBJ1-2
CDR3 DNA: TGTGCCAGCAGCTTTGGGACAGGGGATGGCTACACCTTC
CDR3 protein: CASSFGTGDGYTF

clone size: few
D gene: -
V gene: TRBV7-9
J gene: TRBJ1-5
CDR3 DNA: TGTGCCAGCAGCTTAGAGGGTTCCAATCAGCCCCAGCATTTT
CDR3 protein: CASSLEGSNQPQHF

clone size: -
D gene: TRBD2
V gene: TRBV7-7
J gene: TRBJ2-5
CDR3 DNA: TGTGCTAGCAGCTTAGCTGGCGGGGGGGGACAAGAGACCCAGTACTTC
CDR3 protein: CASSLAGGGGQETQYF

clone size: -
D gene: TRBD2
V gene: TRBV6-5
J gene: TRBJ2-3
CDR3 DNA: TGTGCCAGCAGAGACTCGCGGGGGGGAAACACAGATACGCAGTATTTT
CDR3 protein: CASRDSRGGNTDTQYF

clone size: -
D gene: TRBD2
V gene: TRBV6-1
J gene: TRBJ2-1
CDR3 DNA: TGTGCCAGCAGTGAAGAGGGAGCGGGGCTAAACAATGAGCAGTTCTTC
CDR3 protein: CASSEEGAGLNNEQFF

clone size: -
D gene: -
V gene: TRBV7-2
J gene: TRBJ2-6
CDR3 DNA: TGTGCCAGCAGCCGGTCGGGGTCGTCTGGGGCCAACGTCCTGACTTTC
CDR3 protein: CASSRSGSSGANVLTF

clone size: -
D gene: -
V gene: TRBV30
J gene: TRBJ1-1
CDR3 DNA: TGTGCCTGGAGTCTGACAGGTTTGGGAACTGAAGCTTTCTTT
CDR3 protein: CAWSLTGLGTEAFF

clone size: -
D gene: -
V gene: TRBV7-9
J gene: TRBJ2-5
CDR3 DNA: TGTGCCAGCGCCTGGACTGACCAAGAGACCCAGTACTTC
CDR3 protein: CASAWTDQETQYF

clone size: few
D gene: -
V gene: TRBV6-1
J gene: TRBJ2-3
CDR3 DNA: TGTGCCAGCTTCCTAGGGGCAGATACGCAGTATTTT
CDR3 protein: CASFLGADTQYF

clone size: -
D gene: TRBD1
V gene: TRBV6-1
J gene: TRBJ2-2
CDR3 DNA: TGTGCCAGCACCGTCACAGGGGGGTTCGGGGAGCTGTTTTTT
CDR3 protein: CASTVTGGFGELFF